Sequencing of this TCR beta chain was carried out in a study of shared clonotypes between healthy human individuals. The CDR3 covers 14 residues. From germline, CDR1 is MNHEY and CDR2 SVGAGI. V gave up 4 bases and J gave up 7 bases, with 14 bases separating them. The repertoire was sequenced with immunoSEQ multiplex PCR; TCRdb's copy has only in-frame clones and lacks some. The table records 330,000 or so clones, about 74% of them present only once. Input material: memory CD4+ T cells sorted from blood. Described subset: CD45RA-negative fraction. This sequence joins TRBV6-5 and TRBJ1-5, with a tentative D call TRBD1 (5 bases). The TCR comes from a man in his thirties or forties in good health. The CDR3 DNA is TGTGCCAGCAGTTCCGGGGGATGGGAACAGCCCCAGCATTTT. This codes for CASSSGGWEQPQHF.